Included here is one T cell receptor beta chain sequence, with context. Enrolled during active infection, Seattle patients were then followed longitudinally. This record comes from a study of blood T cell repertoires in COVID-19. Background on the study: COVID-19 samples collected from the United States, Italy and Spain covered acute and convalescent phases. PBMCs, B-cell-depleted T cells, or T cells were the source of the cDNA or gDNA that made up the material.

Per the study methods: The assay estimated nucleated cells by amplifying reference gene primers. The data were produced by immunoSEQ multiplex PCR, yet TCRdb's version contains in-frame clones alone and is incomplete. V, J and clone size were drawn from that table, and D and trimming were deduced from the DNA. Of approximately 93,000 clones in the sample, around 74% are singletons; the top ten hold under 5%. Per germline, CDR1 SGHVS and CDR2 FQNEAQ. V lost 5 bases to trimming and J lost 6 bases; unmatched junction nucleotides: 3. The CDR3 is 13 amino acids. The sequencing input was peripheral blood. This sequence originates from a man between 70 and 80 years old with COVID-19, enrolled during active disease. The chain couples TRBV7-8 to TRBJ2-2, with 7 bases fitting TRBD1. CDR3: CASSRQGPGELFF. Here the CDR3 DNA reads TGTGCCAGCAGCAGACAGGGTCCCGGGGAGCTGTTTTTT.